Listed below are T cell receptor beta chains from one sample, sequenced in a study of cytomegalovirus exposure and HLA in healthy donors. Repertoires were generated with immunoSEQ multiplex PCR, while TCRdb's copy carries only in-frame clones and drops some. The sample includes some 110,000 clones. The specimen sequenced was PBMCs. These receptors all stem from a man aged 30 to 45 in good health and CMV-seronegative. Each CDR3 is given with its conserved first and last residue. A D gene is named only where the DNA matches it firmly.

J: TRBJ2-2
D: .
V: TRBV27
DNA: TGTGCCAGCAGTCTTCTCGGGTACACCGGGGAGCTGTTTTTT
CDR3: CASSLLGYTGELFF

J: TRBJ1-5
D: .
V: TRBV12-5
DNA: TGTGCTAGTGGTTTTCGCGCTTCGACTTATAGCAATCAGCCCCAGCATTTT
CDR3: CASGFRASTYSNQPQHF

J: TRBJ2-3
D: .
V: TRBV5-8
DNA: TGTGCCAGCAGCTTGGCCTGGCAATTCACAGATACGCAGTATTTT
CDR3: CASSLAWQFTDTQYF

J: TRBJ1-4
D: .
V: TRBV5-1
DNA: TGCGCCAGCAGCTTGGGAGAGGGAAGCGTTGTGGAACTGTTTTTT
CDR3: CASSLGEGSVVELFF

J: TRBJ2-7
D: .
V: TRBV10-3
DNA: TGTGCCATCAGTGAGCCCGGGGAGCAGTACTTC
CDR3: CAISEPGEQYF

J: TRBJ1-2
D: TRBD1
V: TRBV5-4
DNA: TGTGCCAGCAGCGATTACGGACAGGGCGGCTATGGCTACACCTTC
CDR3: CASSDYGQGGYGYTF

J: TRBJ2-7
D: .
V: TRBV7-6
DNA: TGTGCCAGCAGCTTAGGACTTGGGGCGGCCTCCTACGAGCAGTACTTC
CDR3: CASSLGLGAASYEQYF

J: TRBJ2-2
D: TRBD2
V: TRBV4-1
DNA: TGCGCCAGCAGCCAAGGCGGAAGCGGGGGGGCGATCGGGGAGCTGTTTTTT
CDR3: CASSQGGSGGAIGELFF

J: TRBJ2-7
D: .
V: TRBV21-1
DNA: TGTGCCAGCAGCAAGGGAGCAATGGGACACGAAACCTACGAGCAGTACTTC
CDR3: CASSKGAMGHETYEQYF

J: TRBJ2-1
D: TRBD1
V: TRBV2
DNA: TGTGCCAGCAGTCCCTGGACAGGGGAGCAGTTCTTC
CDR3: CASSPWTGEQFF

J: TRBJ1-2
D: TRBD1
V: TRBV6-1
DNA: TGTGCCAGCAGGAACAGGGGAACTAACTATGGCTACACCTTC
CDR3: CASRNRGTNYGYTF

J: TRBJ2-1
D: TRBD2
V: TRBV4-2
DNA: TGTGCCAGCAGCCAAGCGTATCTAGCGGGGACTTCATACAATGAGCAGTTCTTC
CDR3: CASSQAYLAGTSYNEQFF

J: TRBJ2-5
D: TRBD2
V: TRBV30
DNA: TGTGCCTGGAGCGTAAGGACTAGCGTTGACGAGACCCAGTACTTC
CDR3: CAWSVRTSVDETQYF

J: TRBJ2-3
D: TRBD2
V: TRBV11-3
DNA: TGTGCCAGCAGCAGGCGATCTAGCGGGGGGGCCGAAGATACGCAGTATTTT
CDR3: CASSRRSSGGAEDTQYF

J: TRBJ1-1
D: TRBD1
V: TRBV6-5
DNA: TGTGCCAGCAGTCTACTCGGGACAGGGCTCACTGAAGCTTTCTTT
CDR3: CASSLLGTGLTEAFF

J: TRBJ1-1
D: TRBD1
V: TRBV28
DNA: TGTGCCAGCAGTTTAGCAGGGGGCACTGAAGCTTTCTTT
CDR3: CASSLAGGTEAFF

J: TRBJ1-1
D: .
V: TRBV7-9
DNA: TGTGCCAGCAGCCCCGGGGGGGGAGAGACTGAAGCTTTCTTT
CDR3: CASSPGGGETEAFF

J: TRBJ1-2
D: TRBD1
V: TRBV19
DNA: TGTGCCAGTAGTATAAACGGTTTAGTAGCAGGGGGCGCAGGGGATGGCTACACCTTC
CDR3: CASSINGLVAGGAGDGYTF

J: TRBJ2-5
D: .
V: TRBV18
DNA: TGTGCCAGCTCACTTTCCCCGCTCCCGAGGGAGACCCAGTACTTC
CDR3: CASSLSPLPRETQYF

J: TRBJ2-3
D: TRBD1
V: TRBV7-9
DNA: TGTGCCAGCAGACAGACAGGGCGGTTGGATACGCAGTATTTT
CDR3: CASRQTGRLDTQYF

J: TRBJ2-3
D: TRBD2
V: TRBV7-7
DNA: TGTGCCAGCAGCTTAGAGCGGGGGGCGACAGATACGCAGTATTTT
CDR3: CASSLERGATDTQYF

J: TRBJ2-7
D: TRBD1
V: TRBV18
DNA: TGTGCCAGCTCACCAGGACAGGGGGCTTACGAGCAGTACTTC
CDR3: CASSPGQGAYEQYF

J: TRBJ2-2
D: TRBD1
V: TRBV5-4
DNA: TGTGCCAGCAGCTCGGGACAGGGGGCGAGAACCGGGGAGCTGTTTTTT
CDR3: CASSSGQGARTGELFF

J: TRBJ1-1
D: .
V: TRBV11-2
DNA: TGTGCCAGCAGCTTTGTCACCGGGTTGAACACTGAAGCTTTCTTT
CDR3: CASSFVTGLNTEAFF

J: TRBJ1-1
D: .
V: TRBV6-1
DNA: TGTGCCAGCCAGAAGGGGCAACTAAACACTGAAGCTTTCTTT
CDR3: CASQKGQLNTEAFF

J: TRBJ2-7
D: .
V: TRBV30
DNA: TGTGCCGCTGGGGGGTCCTACGAGCAGTACTTC
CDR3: CAAGGSYEQYF

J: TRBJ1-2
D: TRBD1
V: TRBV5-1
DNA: TGCGCCAGCAGCGCGGACAGGACCTCCTATGGCTACACCTTC
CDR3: CASSADRTSYGYTF

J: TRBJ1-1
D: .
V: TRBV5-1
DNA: TGCGCCAGCAGCTGGGAGGGACGGATGAACACTGAAGCTTTCTTT
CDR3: CASSWEGRMNTEAFF

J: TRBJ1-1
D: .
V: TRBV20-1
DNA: TGCAGTGCTAGATTGTCCTCCCGGGCTTTCTTT
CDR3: CSARLSSRAFF

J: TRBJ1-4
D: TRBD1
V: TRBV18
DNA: TGTGCCAGCTCGCCGGGACAGGGGGCGAACTGGAATGAAAAACTGTTTTTT
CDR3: CASSPGQGANWNEKLFF